The 25 T cell receptor beta chains given below trace back to one sample, sequenced in a study of graft-versus-host responses after intestinal transplantation. Using immunoSEQ multiplex PCR, the repertoire was profiled, and TCRdb retains in-frame clones only, with some absent. The repertoire has about 7,600 clones, 70% to 85% of them found once; the top ten carry about 9.4%. Intraepithelial and lamina propria lymphocytes were freed from processed graft tissue. This sample comprised ileum tissue, obtained roughly 130 days after transplant. The receptors here all came from a human patient who received an intestinal transplant, so some T cells may come from the graft donor.

The CDR3 loop is CASSSQGRDSPLHF. The CDR3 nucleotides read TGTGCCAGCAGTTCTCAGGGTCGGGATTCACCCCTCCACTTT. The chain uses TRBV6-5 and TRBJ1-6; D perhaps matches TRBD1 (5 bases). In germline, CDR1 is MNHEY, CDR2 SVGAGI. This CDR3 has 14 amino acids. Trimming left V 4 bases short and J 8 bases short, with 12 bases between.

This sequence joins TRBV2 and TRBJ2-7, with D perhaps TRBD2 (6 bases). Looked up from germline, CDR1 is SNHLY and CDR2 is FYNNEI. The CDR3 covers 13 residues. V lost 6 bases and J lost 2, with 11 bases in between. The CDR3 sequence is CASSGPGAYEQYF. CDR3 nucleotide sequence: TGTGCCAGCAGCGGGCCGGGGGCCTACGAGCAGTACTTC.

The genes are TRBV14 and TRBJ2-1; D may be TRBD1 (5 bases). Trimming cost V 0 bases and J 0 bases, with 9 bases left between them. The CDR3 has 16 residues. Germline loops: CDR1 SGHDN, CDR2 FVKESK. The CDR3 loop is CASSQDYRSSYNEQFF. DNA for the CDR3: TGTGCCAGCAGCCAAGACTACAGGAGCTCCTACAATGAGCAGTTCTTC.

This chain links TRBV19 with TRBJ2-1; possible D gene TRBD2, 6 bases. Germline CDR1 and CDR2: LNHDA and SQIVND (reference sequence). This CDR3 region has 15 residues. V was pared by 3 bases and J by 4 bases, with 13 bases between. The CDR3 here is CASSMTAGSYNEQFF. The CDR3 nucleotides are TGTGCCAGTAGTATGACAGCGGGTTCTTACAATGAGCAGTTCTTC.

The rearrangement joins TRBV19 to TRBJ1-1; tentative D call: TRBD1 (5 bases). The CDR3 is 13 residues long. CDR1 is LNHDA and CDR2 is SQIVND in the germline V gene (reference sequence). The germline V and J ends were trimmed by 5 bases and 0 bases, with 7 bases remaining between them. CDR3 residues: CASSVTVNTEAFF. The CDR3 DNA is TGTGCCAGTAGTGTGACAGTGAACACTGAAGCTTTCTTT.

The chain joins TRBV5-1 to TRBJ2-6, with a weak D call TRBD1 (5 bases). The CDR3 is 15 amino acids. Germline CDR1 is SGHRS and CDR2 is YFSETQ. Trimming pared 1 base from V and 1 base from J, leaving 6 bases between. The CDR3 spells CASSLQGSGANVLTF. The CDR3 region has the DNA TGCGCCAGCAGCTTGCAGGGTTCTGGGGCCAACGTCCTGACTTTC. Together with reference TRBV5-1 and TRBJ2-6, the CDR3 gives the full variable domain: KAGVTQTPRYLIKTRGQQVTLSCSPISGHRSVSWYQQTPGQGLQFLFEYFSETQRNKGNFPGRFSGRQFSNSRSEMNVSTLELGDSALYLCASSLQGSGANVLTFGAGSRLTVL.

V and J are TRBV5-3 and TRBJ1-2; D not resolved. TRBV5-3 is labeled an ORF, and its function is uncertain. The CDR3 sequence is 14 residues long. V lost 4 bases, J lost 7 bases, and 17 bases lay in between. The CDR3 nucleotides read TGTGCCAGAAGCCAAGGAGGAGCGACTCCTGGCTACACCTTC. It encodes CARSQGGATPGYTF.

The V call is TRBV15, the J call TRBJ2-1; weak D call: TRBD1 (6 bases). V lost 1 base, J lost 7 bases, and 14 bases lay in between. Germline V CDR1 and CDR2: LNHNV, YYDKDF (reference sequence). The CDR3 length is 15 residues. CDR3 loop: CATSRGTGLWNEQFF. For the CDR3, the DNA is TGTGCCACCAGCAGAGGTACAGGGTTATGGAATGAGCAGTTCTTC.

The chain is built from TRBV6-5 and TRBJ1-1; D is possibly TRBD1 (6 bases). The ends were cut back, 6 bases at V and 11 bases at J, with 19 bases in the middle. CDR1 and CDR2 (germline): MNHEY, SVGAGI. The CDR3 is 13 residues long. The DNA for the CDR3 is TGTGCCAGCAGACCGGGGGACACCCAGCGGGCTTTCTTT. Its protein product is CASRPGDTQRAFF.

This clone has more than one count but fewer than ten. The chain employs TRBV6-1 and TRBJ2-2; a weak D match, TRBD2 (6 bases). V was trimmed by 7 bases and J by 2 bases, leaving 11 bases between them. The CDR3 sequence is 14 residues long. Germline CDR1 reads MNHNS; CDR2 reads SASEGT. This CDR3 reads CASISGSNTGELFF. CDR3 nucleotide sequence: TGTGCCAGCATTTCCGGGAGCAACACCGGGGAGCTGTTTTTT.

On this clone: Other nucleotide sequences from this sample produce the same CDR3. The chain uses TRBV5-4 and TRBJ2-5, with 11 bases that match TRBD2. From germline, CDR1 is SGHNT and CDR2 YYREEE (reference sequence). V gave up 2 bases and J gave up 4 bases; unmatched junction bases: 1. This CDR3 contains 14 residues. The CDR3 spells CASSLGLAGETQYF. The CDR3 DNA reads as TGTGCCAGCAGCTTAGGACTAGCGGGAGAGACCCAGTACTTC. The full variable domain, with the rest looked up from reference TRBV5-4 and TRBJ2-5, is ETGVTQSPTHLIKTRGQQVTLRCSSQSGHNTVSWYQQALGQGPQFIFQYYREEENGRGNFPPRFSGLQFPNYSSELNVNALELDDSALYLCASSLGLAGETQYFGPGTRLLVL.

The J gene is TRBJ1-4, the V gene TRBV7-9; 10 bases agree with TRBD1. CDR1 and CDR2 (germline): SEHNR, FQNEAQ (reference sequence). Trimming took 10 bases from V and 7 from J; bases not matched to a gene: 3. This CDR3 comprises 12 residues. The CDR3 DNA sequence: TGTGCCACCCGGGACAGGGGTGAAAAACTGTTTTTT. It is translated as CATRDRGEKLFF.

This chain links TRBV6-5 with TRBJ1-4; D is undetermined. The CDR3 runs 15 residues. The V end lost 5 bases, the J end lost 7 bases, and 17 bases lay between the germline ends. The germline V gene has CDR1 MNHEY and CDR2 SVGAGI. The CDR3 here is CASSPAGGAGEKLFF. Written as DNA, the CDR3 is TGTGCCAGCAGTCCAGCAGGTGGTGCCGGTGAAAAACTGTTTTTT.

The rearrangement links TRBV9 to TRBJ2-5, with D perhaps being TRBD1 or TRBD2 (6 bases each). The ends were cut back, 0 bases at V and 3 bases at J, with 15 bases in the middle. Germline V gene lookup returns CDR1 SGDLS and CDR2 YYNGEE. The CDR3 is 16 amino acids. CDR3 sequence (DNA): TGTGCCAGCAGCGTAGTTAGGGGGGTAAGGGAAGAGACCCAGTACTTC. Protein sequence: CASSVVRGVREETQYF.

Concerning this clone itself: Other DNA sequences within the sample encode an identical CDR3. The CDR3 DNA reads as TGTGCCAGCAGTTCCACAGGGGCAAGAAACACCATATATTTT. Encoded protein: CASSSTGARNTIYF. V gene TRBV11-2 combines with J gene TRBJ1-3; the match to TRBD1 covers 7 bases. Germline V gives CDR1 SGHAT, CDR2 FQNNGV. The CDR3 spans 14 residues. V gave up 6 bases and J gave up 5 bases; unmatched junction bases: 7.

CDR3 sequence reads: CASSTRDRGNTGELFF. The CDR3 DNA reads TGTGCCAGCAGCACCCGGGACAGGGGAAACACCGGGGAGCTGTTTTTT. The genes are TRBV7-9 and TRBJ2-2, with 10 bases aligning to TRBD1. Trimming cost V 5 bases and J 2 bases; bases outside gene matches: 5. CDR3 length equals 16 residues. Germline CDR1 reads SEHNR; CDR2 reads FQNEAQ (reference sequence). The full variable domain, completed using reference TRBV7-9 and TRBJ2-2, is DTGVSQNPRHKITKRGQNVTFRCDPISEHNRLYWYRQTLGQGPEFLTYFQNEAQLEKSRLLSDRFSAERPKGSFSTLEIQRTEQGDSAMYLCASSTRDRGNTGELFFGEGSRLTVL.

The rearrangement uses TRBV5-1 and TRBJ2-7; the match to TRBD1 covers 10 bases. V lost 2 bases to trimming and J lost 3 bases; unmatched junction nucleotides: 2. In germline, CDR1 is SGHRS, CDR2 YFSETQ. This CDR3 has 14 residues. CDR3 loop: CASSLGQGVYEQYF. CDR3 sequence (DNA): TGCGCCAGCAGCTTAGGACAGGGGGTCTACGAGCAGTACTTC. Together with reference TRBV5-1 and TRBJ2-7, the CDR3 gives the full variable domain: KAGVTQTPRYLIKTRGQQVTLSCSPISGHRSVSWYQQTPGQGLQFLFEYFSETQRNKGNFPGRFSGRQFSNSRSEMNVSTLELGDSALYLCASSLGQGVYEQYFGPGTRLTVT.

This clone was observed a few times. The chain recombines TRBV10-2 with TRBJ2-7; perhaps TRBD2 as D (5 bases). CDR3 length: 14 residues. V lost 3 bases and J lost 3, with 12 bases in between. The V gene's germline CDR1 is WSHSY and CDR2 SAAADI. The CDR3: CASSEPGSLYEQYF. The DNA of the CDR3 is TGCGCCAGCAGTGAACCGGGAAGCCTCTACGAGCAGTACTTC.

J is TRBJ1-2 and V is TRBV28, with a tentative D call TRBD1 (5 bases). CDR3 size: 11 residues. Germline V gene lookup returns CDR1 MDHEN and CDR2 SYDVKM. V was cut by 9 bases and J by 0 bases, with 5 bases left in between. Here the CDR3 reads CARTANYGYTF. The CDR3 nucleotides are TGTGCCAGGACAGCTAACTATGGCTACACCTTC.

The chain links TRBV10-3 to TRBJ2-3; TRBD2 matches 7 bases. J was trimmed by 2 bases and V by 2 bases; bases with no gene match: 1. The CDR3 loop spans 14 amino acids. The germline V gene has CDR1 ENHRY and CDR2 SYGVKD. CDR3 loop: CAISEGLDTDTQYF. As DNA, the CDR3 is TGTGCCATCAGTGAGGGACTAGACACAGATACGCAGTATTTT.

The rearrangement joins TRBV6-5 to TRBJ1-3, with D unclear. V was cut by 5 bases and J by 4 bases, with 15 bases left in between. This CDR3 spans 15 amino acids. The germline CDR1 and CDR2 sequences are MNHEY and SVGAGI. The CDR3 reads CASSPGPSLGNTIYF. The DNA of the CDR3 is TGTGCCAGCAGTCCGGGCCCCTCTCTGGGAAACACCATATATTTT.

The chain couples TRBV5-4 to TRBJ2-3, with 9 bases aligning to TRBD2. The CDR3 loop spans 16 amino acids. The V segment lost 0 bases and the J segment 3 bases; nucleotides outside the gene matches: 5. Germline CDR1 SGHNT, CDR2 YYREEE (reference sequence). CDR3 DNA sequence: TGTGCCAGCAGCTTGGTAGCGGGGGTACTAACAGATACGCAGTATTTT. Its protein product is CASSLVAGVLTDTQYF.

The chain employs TRBV4-1 and TRBJ1-1; D remains unclear. Germline assignment: CDR1 MGHRA and CDR2 YSYEKL. With 8 bases removed from V and 2 bases from J, the gap between germline ends came to 3 bases. The CDR3 is made up of 10 amino acids. The CDR3 DNA reads as TGCGCCAGCGGTAACACTGAAGCTTTCTTT. Its translation is CASGNTEAFF.

V usage is TRBV11-1 and J usage is TRBJ1-5; D gene ambiguous. Trimming removed 3 bases from V and 4 bases from J, with 7 bases in between. Per germline, CDR1 SGHAT and CDR2 FQDESV (reference sequence). This CDR3 is built from 13 residues. The CDR3 region is CASSFGPNQPQHF. As DNA, the CDR3 is TGTGCCAGCAGCTTCGGTCCGAATCAGCCCCAGCATTTT.

Points on this clone: The CDR3 does not end in the conserved phenylalanine or tryptophan, so this is likely a read error. The chain recombines TRBV2 with TRBJ1-6, with TRBD1 as a possible D gene (5 bases). Germline lookup yields CDR1 SNHLY and CDR2 FYNNEI. This CDR3 spans 15 amino acids. With 1 base removed from V and 5 bases from J, the gap between germline ends came to 9 bases. The CDR3 is CASSEEGHNNSPLHS. CDR3 DNA: TGTGCCAGCAGTGAAGAAGGACATAATAATTCACCCCTCCACTCT.